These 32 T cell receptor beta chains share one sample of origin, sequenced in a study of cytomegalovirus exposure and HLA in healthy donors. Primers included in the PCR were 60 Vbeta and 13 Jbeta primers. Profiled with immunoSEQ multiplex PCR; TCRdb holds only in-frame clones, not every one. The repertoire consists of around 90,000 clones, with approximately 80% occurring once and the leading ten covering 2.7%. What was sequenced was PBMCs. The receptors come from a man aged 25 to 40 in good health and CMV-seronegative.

Written as DNA, the CDR3 is TGTGCCAGCTCACCAGGAGTCAATCAGCCCCAGCATTTT. Translated: CASSPGVNQPQHF. The rearrangement uses TRBV18 and TRBJ1-5, with D unclear. The CDR3 has 13 residues. Trimming cost V 2 bases and J 3 bases, with 5 bases left between them. Germline V gene data show CDR1 as KGHSH and CDR2 as LQKENI.

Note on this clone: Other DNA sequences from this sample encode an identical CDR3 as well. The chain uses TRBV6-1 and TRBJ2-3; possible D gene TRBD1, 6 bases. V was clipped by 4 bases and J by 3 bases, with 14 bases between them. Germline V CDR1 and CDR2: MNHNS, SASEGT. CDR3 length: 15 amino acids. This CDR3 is CASSGAGAITDTQYF. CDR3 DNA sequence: TGTGCCAGCAGTGGGGCAGGGGCGATTACAGATACGCAGTATTTT.

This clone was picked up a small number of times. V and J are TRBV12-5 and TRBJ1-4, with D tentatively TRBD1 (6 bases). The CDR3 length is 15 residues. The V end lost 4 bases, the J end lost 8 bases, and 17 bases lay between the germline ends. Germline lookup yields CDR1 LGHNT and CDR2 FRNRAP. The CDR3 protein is CASGSGRGPKEKLFF. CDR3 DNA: TGTGCTAGTGGTTCGGGGCGGGGGCCAAAAGAAAAACTGTTTTTT. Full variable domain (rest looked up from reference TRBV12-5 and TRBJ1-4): DARVTQTPRHKVTEMGQEVTMRCQPILGHNTVFWYRQTMMQGLELLAYFRNRAPLDDSGMPKDRFSAEMPDATLATLKIQPSEPRDSAVYFCASGSGRGPKEKLFFGSGTQLSVL.

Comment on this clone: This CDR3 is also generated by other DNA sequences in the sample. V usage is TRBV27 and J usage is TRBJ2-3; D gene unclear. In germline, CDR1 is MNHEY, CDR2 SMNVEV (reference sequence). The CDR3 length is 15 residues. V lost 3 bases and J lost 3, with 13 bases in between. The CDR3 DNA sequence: TGTGCCAGCAGTTTTCTAGTGGCTGGGACAGATACGCAGTATTTT. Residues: CASSFLVAGTDTQYF.

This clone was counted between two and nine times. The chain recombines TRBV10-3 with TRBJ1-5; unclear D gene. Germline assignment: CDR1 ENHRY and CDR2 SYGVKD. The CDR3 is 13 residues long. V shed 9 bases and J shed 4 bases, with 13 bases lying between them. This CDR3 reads CAIASAENQPQHF. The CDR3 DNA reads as TGTGCCATAGCGAGCGCAGAAAATCAGCCCCAGCATTTT.

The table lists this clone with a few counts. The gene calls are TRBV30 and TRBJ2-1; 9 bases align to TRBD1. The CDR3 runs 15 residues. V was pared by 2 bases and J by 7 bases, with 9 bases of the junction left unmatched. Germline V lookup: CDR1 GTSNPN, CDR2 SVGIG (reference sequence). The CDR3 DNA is TGTGCCTGGAGTCCGGGACAGGGTATGGTTAATGAGCAGTTCTTC. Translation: CAWSPGQGMVNEQFF.

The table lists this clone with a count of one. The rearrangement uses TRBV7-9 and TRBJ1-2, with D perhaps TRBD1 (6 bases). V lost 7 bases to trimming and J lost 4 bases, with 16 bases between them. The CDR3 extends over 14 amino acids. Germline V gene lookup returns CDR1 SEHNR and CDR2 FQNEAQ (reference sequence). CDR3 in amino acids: CASNRDRASYGYTF. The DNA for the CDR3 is TGTGCCAGCAACAGGGACCGAGCCTCCTATGGCTACACCTTC.

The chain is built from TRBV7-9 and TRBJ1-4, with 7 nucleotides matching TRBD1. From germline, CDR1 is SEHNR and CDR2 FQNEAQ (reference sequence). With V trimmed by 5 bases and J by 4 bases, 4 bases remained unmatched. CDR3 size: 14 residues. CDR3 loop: CASSRTGVNEKLFF. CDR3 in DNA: TGTGCCAGCAGCAGGACAGGCGTTAATGAAAAACTGTTTTTT.

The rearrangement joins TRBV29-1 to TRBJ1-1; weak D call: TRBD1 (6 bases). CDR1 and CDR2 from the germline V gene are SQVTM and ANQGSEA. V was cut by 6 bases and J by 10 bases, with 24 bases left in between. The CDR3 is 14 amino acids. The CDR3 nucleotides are TGCAGCGTCGAAAGGATCATATTACAGGGTGCAGCTTTCTTT. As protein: CSVERIILQGAAFF.

In DNA, the CDR3 is TGTGCCAGCAGCAAAGTTGAGAAACGGGGGTACGAGCAGTACTTC. Protein: CASSKVEKRGYEQYF. J is TRBJ2-7 and V is TRBV21-1; TRBD2 is taken as the D call from the table, unchecked against the DNA. TRBV21-1 is a pseudogene segment. The CDR3 is 15 residues long.

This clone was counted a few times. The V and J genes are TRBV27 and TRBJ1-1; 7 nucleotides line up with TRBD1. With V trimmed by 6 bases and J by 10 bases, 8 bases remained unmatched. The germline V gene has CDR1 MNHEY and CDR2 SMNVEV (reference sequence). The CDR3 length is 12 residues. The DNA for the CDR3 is TGTGCCAGCAGCCAAGGGGGCAGGGTAGCTTTCTTT. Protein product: CASSQGGRVAFF.

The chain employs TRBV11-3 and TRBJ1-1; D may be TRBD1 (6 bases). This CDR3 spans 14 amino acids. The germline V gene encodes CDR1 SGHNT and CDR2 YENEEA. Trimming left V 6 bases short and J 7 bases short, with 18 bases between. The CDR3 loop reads CASRPTGTRLEAFF. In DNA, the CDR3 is TGTGCCAGCAGGCCAACCGGGACACGACTTGAAGCTTTCTTT.

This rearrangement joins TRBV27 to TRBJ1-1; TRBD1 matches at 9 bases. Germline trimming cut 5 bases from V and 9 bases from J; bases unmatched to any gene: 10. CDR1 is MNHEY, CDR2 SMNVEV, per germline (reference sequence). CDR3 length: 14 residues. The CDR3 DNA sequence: TGTGCCAGCAGTGCAGGCCGGGACAGGGAAAAAGCTTTCTTT. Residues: CASSAGRDREKAFF.

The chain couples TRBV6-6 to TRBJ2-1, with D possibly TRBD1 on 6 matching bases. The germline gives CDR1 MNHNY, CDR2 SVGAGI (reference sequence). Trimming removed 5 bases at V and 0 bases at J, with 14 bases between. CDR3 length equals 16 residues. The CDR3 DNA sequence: TGTGCCAGCAGTAACAGACAGGCTAGCTCCTACAATGAGCAGTTCTTC. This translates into CASSNRQASSYNEQFF.

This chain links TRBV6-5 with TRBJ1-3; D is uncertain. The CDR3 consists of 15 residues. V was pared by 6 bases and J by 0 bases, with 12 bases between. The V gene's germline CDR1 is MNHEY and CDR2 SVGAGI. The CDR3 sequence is CASSPDTSSGNTIYF. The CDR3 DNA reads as TGTGCCAGCAGCCCCGACACGAGCTCTGGAAACACCATATATTTT.

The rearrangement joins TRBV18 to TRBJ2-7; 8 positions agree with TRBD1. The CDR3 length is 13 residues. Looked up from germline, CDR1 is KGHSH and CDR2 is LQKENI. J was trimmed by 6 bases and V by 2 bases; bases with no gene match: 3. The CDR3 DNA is TGTGCCAGCTCACCAAGGGACAGGAGCGAGCAGTACTTC. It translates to CASSPRDRSEQYF.

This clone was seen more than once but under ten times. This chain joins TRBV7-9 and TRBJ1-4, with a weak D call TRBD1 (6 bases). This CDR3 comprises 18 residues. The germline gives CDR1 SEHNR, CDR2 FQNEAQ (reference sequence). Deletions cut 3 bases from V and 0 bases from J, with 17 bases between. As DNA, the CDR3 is TGTGCCAGCAGCTTGGGTGGCAGGGGCTATGCAACTAATGAAAAACTGTTTTTT. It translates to CASSLGGRGYATNEKLFF.

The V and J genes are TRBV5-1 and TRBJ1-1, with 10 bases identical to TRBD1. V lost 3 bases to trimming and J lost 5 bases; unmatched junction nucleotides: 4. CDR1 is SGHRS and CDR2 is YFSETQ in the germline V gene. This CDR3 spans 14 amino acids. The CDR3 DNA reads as TGCGCCAGCAGCTGGACAGGGGGTACGACTGAAGCTTTCTTT. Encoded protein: CASSWTGGTTEAFF.

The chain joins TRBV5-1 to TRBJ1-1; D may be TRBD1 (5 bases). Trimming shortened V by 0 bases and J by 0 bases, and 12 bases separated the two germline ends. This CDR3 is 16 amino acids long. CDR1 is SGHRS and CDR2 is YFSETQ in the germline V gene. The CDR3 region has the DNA TGCGCCAGCAGCTTGGCCAGAGACAGCATGAACACTGAAGCTTTCTTT. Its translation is CASSLARDSMNTEAFF.

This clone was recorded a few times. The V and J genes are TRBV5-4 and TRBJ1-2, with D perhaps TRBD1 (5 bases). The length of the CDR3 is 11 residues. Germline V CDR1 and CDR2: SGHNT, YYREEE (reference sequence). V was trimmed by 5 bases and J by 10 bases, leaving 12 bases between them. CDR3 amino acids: CASSYRQIYTF. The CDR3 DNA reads TGTGCCAGCAGTTACCGACAGATCTACACCTTC.

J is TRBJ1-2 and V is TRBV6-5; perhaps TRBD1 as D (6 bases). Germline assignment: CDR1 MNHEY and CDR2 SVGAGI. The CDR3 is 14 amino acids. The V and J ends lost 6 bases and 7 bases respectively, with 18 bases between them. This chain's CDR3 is CASSPTGGGSGYTF. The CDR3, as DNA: TGTGCCAGCAGCCCGACGGGAGGGGGAAGTGGCTACACCTTC.

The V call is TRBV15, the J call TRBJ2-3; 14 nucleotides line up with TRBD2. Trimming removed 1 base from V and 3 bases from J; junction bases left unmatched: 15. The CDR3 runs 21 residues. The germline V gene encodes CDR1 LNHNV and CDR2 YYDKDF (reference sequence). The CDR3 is CATSRGGTSGGLGGGTDTQYF. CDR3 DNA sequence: TGTGCCACCAGCAGAGGCGGGACTAGCGGGGGCCTTGGGGGGGGGACAGATACGCAGTATTTT.

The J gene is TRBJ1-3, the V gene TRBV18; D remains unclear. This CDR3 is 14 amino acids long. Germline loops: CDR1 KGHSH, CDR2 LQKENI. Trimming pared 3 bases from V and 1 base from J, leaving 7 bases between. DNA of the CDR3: TGTGCCAGCTCACCCGGACTTTCTGGAAACACCATATATTTT. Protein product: CASSPGLSGNTIYF.

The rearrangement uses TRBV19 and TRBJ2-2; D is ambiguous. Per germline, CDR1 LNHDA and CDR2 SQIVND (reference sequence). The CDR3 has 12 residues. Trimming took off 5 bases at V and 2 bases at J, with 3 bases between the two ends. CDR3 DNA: TGTGCCAGTAGTCTCAACACCGGGGAGCTGTTTTTT. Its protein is CASSLNTGELFF.

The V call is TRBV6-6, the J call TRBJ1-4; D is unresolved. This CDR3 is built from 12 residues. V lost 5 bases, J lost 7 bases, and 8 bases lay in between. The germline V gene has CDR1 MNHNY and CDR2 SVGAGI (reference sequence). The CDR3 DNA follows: TGTGCCAGCAGTCCTCGAGTTGAAAAACTGTTTTTT. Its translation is CASSPRVEKLFF.

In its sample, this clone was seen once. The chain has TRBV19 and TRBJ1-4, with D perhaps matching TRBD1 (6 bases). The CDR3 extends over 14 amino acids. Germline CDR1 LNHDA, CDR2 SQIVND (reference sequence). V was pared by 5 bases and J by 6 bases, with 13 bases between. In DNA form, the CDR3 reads TGTGCCAGTAGTCCGGGGGGCGGGGATGAAAAACTGTTTTTT. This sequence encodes CASSPGGGDEKLFF. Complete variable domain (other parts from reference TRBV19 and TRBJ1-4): DGGITQSPKYLFRKEGQNVTLSCEQNLNHDAMYWYRQDPGQGLRLIYYSQIVNDFQKGDIAEGYSVSREKKESFPLTVTSAQKNPTAFYLCASSPGGGDEKLFFGSGTQLSVL.

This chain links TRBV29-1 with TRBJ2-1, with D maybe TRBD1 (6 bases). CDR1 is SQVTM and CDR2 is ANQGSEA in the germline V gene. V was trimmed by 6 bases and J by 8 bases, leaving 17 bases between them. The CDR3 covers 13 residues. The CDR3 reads CSVDSSGADEQFF. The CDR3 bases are TGCAGCGTAGACTCGTCAGGGGCCGATGAGCAGTTCTTC.

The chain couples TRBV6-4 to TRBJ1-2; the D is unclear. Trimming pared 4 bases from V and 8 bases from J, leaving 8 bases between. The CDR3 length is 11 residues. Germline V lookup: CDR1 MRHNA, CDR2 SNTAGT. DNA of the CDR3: TGTGCCAGCAGTGGAGGAGGAGGCTACACCTTC. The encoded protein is CASSGGGGYTF.

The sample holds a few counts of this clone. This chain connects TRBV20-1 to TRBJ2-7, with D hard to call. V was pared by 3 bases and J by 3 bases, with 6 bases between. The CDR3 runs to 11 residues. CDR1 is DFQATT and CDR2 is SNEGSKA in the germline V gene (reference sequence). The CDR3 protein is CSASGGYEQYF. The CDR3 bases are TGCAGTGCTAGCGGCGGCTACGAGCAGTACTTC.

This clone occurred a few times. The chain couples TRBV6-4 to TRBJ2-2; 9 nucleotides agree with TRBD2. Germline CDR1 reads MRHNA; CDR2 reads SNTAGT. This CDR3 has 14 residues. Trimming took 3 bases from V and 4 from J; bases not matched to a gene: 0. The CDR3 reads CASSERGGTGELFF. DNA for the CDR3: TGTGCCAGCAGTGAGCGGGGGGGCACCGGGGAGCTGTTTTTT.

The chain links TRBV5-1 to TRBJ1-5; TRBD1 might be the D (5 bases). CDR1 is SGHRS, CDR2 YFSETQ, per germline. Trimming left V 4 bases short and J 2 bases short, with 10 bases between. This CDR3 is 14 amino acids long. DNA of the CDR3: TGCGCCAGCAGCCCGTGGACACGCAATCAGCCCCAGCATTTT. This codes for CASSPWTRNQPQHF.

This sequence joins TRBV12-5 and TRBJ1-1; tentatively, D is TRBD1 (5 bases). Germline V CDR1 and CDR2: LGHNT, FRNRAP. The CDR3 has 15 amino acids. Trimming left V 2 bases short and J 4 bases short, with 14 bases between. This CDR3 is CASGLHLPRVTEAFF. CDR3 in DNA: TGTGCTAGTGGTTTGCACCTCCCCAGGGTCACTGAAGCTTTCTTT.